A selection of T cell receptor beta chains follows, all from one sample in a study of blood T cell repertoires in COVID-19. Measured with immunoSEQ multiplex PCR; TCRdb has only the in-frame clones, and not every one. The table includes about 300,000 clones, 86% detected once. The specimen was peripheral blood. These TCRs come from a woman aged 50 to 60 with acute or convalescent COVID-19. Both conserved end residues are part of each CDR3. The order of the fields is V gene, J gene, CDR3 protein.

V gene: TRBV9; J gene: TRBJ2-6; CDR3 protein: CASSAPSGANVLTF
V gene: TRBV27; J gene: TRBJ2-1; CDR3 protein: CASSLTASGNSYNEQFF
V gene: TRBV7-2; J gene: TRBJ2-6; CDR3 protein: CASSLIVSGANVLTF
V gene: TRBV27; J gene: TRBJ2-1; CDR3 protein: CASSLSGRGLGEQFF
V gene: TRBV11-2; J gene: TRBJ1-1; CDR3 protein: CASSLVGQGNTEAFF
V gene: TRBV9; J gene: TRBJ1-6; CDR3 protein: CASSVDFPGGPGDSPLHF
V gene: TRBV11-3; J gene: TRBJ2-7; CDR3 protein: CASSSASGPTYEQYF
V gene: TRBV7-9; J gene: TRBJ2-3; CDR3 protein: CASSLVSGRHHTQYF
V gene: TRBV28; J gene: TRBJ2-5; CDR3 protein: CASSLRLAGGETQYF
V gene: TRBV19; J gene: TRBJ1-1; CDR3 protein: CASSIGQGYTEAFF
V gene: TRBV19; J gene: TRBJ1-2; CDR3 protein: CASSIQTGSYGYTF
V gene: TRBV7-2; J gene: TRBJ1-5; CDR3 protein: CASSLDNRGSQPQHF
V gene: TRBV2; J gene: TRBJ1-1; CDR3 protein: CASRAGHLNEAFF
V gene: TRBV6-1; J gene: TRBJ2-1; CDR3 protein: CASSVARGSSYNEQFF
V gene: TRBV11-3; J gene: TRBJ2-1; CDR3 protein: CASSLDSVRYNEQFF
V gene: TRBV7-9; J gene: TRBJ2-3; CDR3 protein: CASSLVQSTDTQYF
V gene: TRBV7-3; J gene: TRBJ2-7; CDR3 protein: CASSLMGGHEQYF
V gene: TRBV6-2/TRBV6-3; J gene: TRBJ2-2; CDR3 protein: CASSYSAPGELFF
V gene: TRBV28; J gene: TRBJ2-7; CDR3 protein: CASSFFFYGSSYEQYF
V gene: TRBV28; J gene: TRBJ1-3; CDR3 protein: CASSLPGEVSGNTIYF